Sequencing of this TCR beta chain was carried out in a study of cytomegalovirus exposure and HLA in healthy donors. The study's findings and limits: Reportedly, cytomegalovirus status was diagnosed with high sensitivity and specificity. The study labeled more than 150 TCR beta chains cytomegalovirus-associated.

Points on this clone: As yet, its antigen is unknown.

The length of the CDR3 is 15 residues. CDR1 is KGHSH and CDR2 is LQKENI in the germline V gene. V lost 3 bases to trimming and J lost 4 bases; unmatched junction nucleotides: 4. Sequencing used immunoSEQ multiplex PCR; TCRdb keeps in-frame clones, though not all of them. Of roughly 110,000 clones listed, 88% are singletons. The specimen was PBMCs. The chain combines TRBV18 with TRBJ2-3; 10 positions match TRBD2. This clonotype originated in a woman aged 18 to 35 in good health and CMV-seropositive. CDR3 nucleotides: TGTGCCAGCTCACCGCCGGGACTAGCGTCAGATACGCAGTATTTT. It is translated as CASSPPGLASDTQYF.